These 17 T cell receptor beta chains came from one sample sequenced in a study of beta chain features in type 1 diabetes. Every isolated RNA sample was fully reverse transcribed, so sequencing captured expressed TCRB transcripts. TCRdb keeps only in-frame clones here, not all; method: immunoSEQ multiplex PCR. The sample consists of roughly 240,000 clones, under 70% of them appearing once. The sequenced sample was naive CD4+ T cells from blood. These receptors were taken from a man aged 30-40 years in good health.

This clone turned up a few times. The chain carries TRBV7-9 and TRBJ2-3; D is undetermined. The V end lost 1 base, the J end lost 10 bases, and 12 bases lay between the germline ends. CDR1 is SEHNR and CDR2 is FQNEAQ in the germline V gene (reference sequence). The CDR3 runs 13 residues. CDR3: CASSLEVTNPQYF. CDR3 coding DNA: TGTGCCAGCAGCTTAGAAGTGACAAACCCGCAGTATTTT.

The CDR3 DNA is TGTGCCTGGAGACGGGACAGGGAGACAGATACGCAGTATTTT. It specifies CAWRRDRETDTQYF. The genes are TRBV30 and TRBJ2-3; 9 nucleotides line up with TRBD1. V lost 3 bases to trimming and J lost 3 bases; unmatched junction nucleotides: 4. Germline CDR1 reads GTSNPN; CDR2 reads SVGIG (reference sequence). CDR3 size: 14 residues.

The chain carries TRBV27 and TRBJ2-5; D is perhaps TRBD1 (5 bases). From germline, CDR1 is MNHEY and CDR2 SMNVEV (reference sequence). V lost 5 bases and J lost 4, with 17 bases in between. CDR3 length equals 15 residues. In DNA, the CDR3 is TGTGCCAGCAGTACTCCCAGGGATTCCCCAGAGACCCAGTACTTC. Residues: CASSTPRDSPETQYF.

The chain has TRBV2 and TRBJ2-5; TRBD2 agrees at 7 bases. The germline CDR1 and CDR2 sequences are SNHLY and FYNNEI. J lost 4 bases, V lost 10 bases, and 9 bases had no gene match. This CDR3 has 13 amino acids. The CDR3 loop is CATGILAVETQYF. CDR3 coding DNA: TGTGCCACCGGCATTCTAGCGGTAGAGACCCAGTACTTC.

V usage is TRBV6-5 and J usage is TRBJ2-3, with D maybe TRBD1 (6 bases). CDR1 is MNHEY and CDR2 is SVGAGI in the germline V gene. V gave up 1 base and J gave up 0 bases, with 11 bases separating them. The CDR3 is 16 amino acids. The CDR3 sequence is CASSYFLGASTDTQYF. CDR3 nucleotides: TGTGCCAGCAGTTACTTTCTGGGGGCTAGCACAGATACGCAGTATTTT.

The CDR3 loop is CASSLADTQYF. In DNA, the CDR3 is TGTGCCAGCAGTTTAGCAGATACGCAGTATTTT. This sequence joins TRBV27 and TRBJ2-3; D not certain. Germline V lookup: CDR1 MNHEY, CDR2 SMNVEV (reference sequence). The CDR3 is made up of 11 amino acids. With 2 bases removed from V and 4 bases from J, the gap between germline ends came to 1 base.

This clone was seen only a few times. The chain links TRBV9 to TRBJ2-3; D is unclear. Germline V gives CDR1 SGDLS, CDR2 YYNGEE. The CDR3 totals 15 residues. V lost 0 bases and J lost 3, with 11 bases in between. CDR3 DNA sequence: TGTGCCAGCAGCGTAGGAGTACGAGAGACAGATACGCAGTATTTT. Protein product: CASSVGVRETDTQYF.

In this sample, this clone turned up a few times. J is TRBJ2-1 and V is TRBV29-1, with D maybe TRBD1 (6 bases). The germline CDR1 and CDR2 sequences are SQVTM and ANQGSEA. The CDR3 length is 12 residues. V was trimmed by 3 bases and J by 8 bases, leaving 11 bases between them. The CDR3 spells CSVDTGSDEQFF. Written as DNA, the CDR3 is TGCAGCGTTGATACAGGGTCGGATGAGCAGTTCTTC.

The gene calls are TRBV30 and TRBJ2-5, with D unclear. This CDR3 is 13 amino acids long. Per germline, CDR1 GTSNPN and CDR2 SVGIG (reference sequence). The germline V and J ends were trimmed by 0 bases and 4 bases, with 9 bases remaining between them. CDR3: CAWSVAGRETQYF. Here the CDR3 DNA reads TGTGCCTGGAGTGTAGCTGGGCGAGAGACCCAGTACTTC.

V and J are TRBV2 and TRBJ2-6; D ambiguous. Trimming took 4 bases from V and 1 from J, leaving 8 bases between them. Germline CDR1 SNHLY, CDR2 FYNNEI. CDR3 size: 15 residues. DNA for the CDR3: TGTGCCAGCAGTGTGATAGGGTCTGGGGCCAACGTCCTGACTTTC. Protein product: CASSVIGSGANVLTF.

This clone was observed a few times. One junction end disagrees with the germline gene, perhaps due to a read error. V is TRBV29-1 and J is TRBJ2-1; D remains unclear. The length of the CDR3 is 9 residues. Germline CDR1 and CDR2: SQVTM and ANQGSEA. The CDR3: CSVDPSRVF. CDR3 in DNA: TGCAGCGTTGACCCCTCCCGGGTCTTC.

This chain links TRBV29-1 with TRBJ1-1; maybe TRBD1 (6 bases). The ends were cut back, 5 bases at V and 4 bases at J, with 14 bases in the middle. This CDR3 region has 13 residues. The germline CDR1 and CDR2 sequences are SQVTM and ANQGSEA. This chain's CDR3 is CSVSQGGGTEAFF. CDR3 DNA sequence: TGCAGCGTTTCACAGGGAGGGGGCACTGAAGCTTTCTTT.

This clone was seen a few times. The chain combines TRBV30 with TRBJ1-1, with D tentatively TRBD1 (6 bases). The V end lost 4 bases, the J end lost 4 bases, and 13 bases lay between the germline ends. The CDR3 runs 13 residues. Per the germline V gene, CDR1 is GTSNPN and CDR2 is SVGIG (reference sequence). The CDR3: CAWNPGAGTEAFF. As DNA, the CDR3 is TGTGCCTGGAACCCAGGGGCAGGCACTGAAGCTTTCTTT.

In the case of this clone: The sample holds other DNA sequences that translate to the same CDR3. This chain links TRBV29-1 with TRBJ1-1; unclear D gene. This CDR3 region has 13 residues. The V and J ends lost 3 bases and 1 base respectively, with 9 bases between them. Germline loops: CDR1 SQVTM, CDR2 ANQGSEA. For the CDR3, the DNA is TGCAGCGTTGAGGGCAGGCAGAACACTGAAGCTTTCTTT. This sequence encodes CSVEGRQNTEAFF.

The chain combines TRBV5-1 with TRBJ2-1; possible D gene TRBD2, 6 bases. CDR3 length: 15 amino acids. Trimming cost V 5 bases and J 4 bases, with 16 bases left between them. Germline CDR1 reads SGHRS; CDR2 reads YFSETQ. The CDR3 coding sequence is TGCGCCAGCAGGCGAGACGTGGCGGGGTACAATGAGCAGTTCTTC. It yields the protein CASRRDVAGYNEQFF.

The V call is TRBV19, the J call TRBJ2-3; either TRBD1 or TRBD2 may fit D (7 bases each). Per germline, CDR1 LNHDA and CDR2 SQIVND (reference sequence). V was pared by 6 bases and J by 5 bases, with 18 bases between. CDR3 length equals 15 residues. CDR3 nucleotide sequence: TGTGCCAGTAGGCCCCAGGGGGACTACAGAGATACGCAGTATTTT. Translating it yields CASRPQGDYRDTQYF.

The chain has TRBV30 and TRBJ2-2, with TRBD2 as a possible D gene (6 bases). CDR3 length equals 14 residues. CDR1 and CDR2 from the germline V gene are GTSNPN and SVGIG (reference sequence). The V and J ends lost 3 bases and 2 bases respectively, with 10 bases between them. CDR3 DNA sequence: TGTGCCTGGAGGGCGGGGATTAACACCGGGGAGCTGTTTTTT. The encoded protein is CAWRAGINTGELFF.